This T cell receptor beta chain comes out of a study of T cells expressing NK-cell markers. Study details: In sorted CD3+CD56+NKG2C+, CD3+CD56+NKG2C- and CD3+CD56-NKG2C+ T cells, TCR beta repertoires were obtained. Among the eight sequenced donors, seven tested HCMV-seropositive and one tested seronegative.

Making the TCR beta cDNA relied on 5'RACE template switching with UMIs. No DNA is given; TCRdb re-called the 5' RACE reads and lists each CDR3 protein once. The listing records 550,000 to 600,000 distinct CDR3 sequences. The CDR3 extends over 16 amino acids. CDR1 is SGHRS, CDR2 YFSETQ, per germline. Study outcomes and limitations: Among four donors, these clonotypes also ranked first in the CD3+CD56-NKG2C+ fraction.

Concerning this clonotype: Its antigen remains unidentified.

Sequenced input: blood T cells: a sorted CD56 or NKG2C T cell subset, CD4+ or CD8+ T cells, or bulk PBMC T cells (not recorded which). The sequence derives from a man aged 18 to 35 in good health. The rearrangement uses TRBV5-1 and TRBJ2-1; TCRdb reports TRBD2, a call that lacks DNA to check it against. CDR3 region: CASSAGGTQTGNEQFF.